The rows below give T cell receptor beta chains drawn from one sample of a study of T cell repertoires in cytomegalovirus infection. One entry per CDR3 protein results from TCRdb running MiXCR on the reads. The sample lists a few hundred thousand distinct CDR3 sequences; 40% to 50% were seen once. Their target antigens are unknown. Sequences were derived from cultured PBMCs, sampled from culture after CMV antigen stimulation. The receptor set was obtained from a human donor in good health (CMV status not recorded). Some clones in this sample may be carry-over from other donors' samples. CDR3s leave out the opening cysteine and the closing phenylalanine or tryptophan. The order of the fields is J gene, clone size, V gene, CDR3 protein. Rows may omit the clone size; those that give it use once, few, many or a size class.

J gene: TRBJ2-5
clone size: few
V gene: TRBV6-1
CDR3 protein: ASSAGLAGQETQY

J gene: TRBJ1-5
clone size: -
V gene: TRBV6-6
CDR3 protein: ASSYSIQGIEPQH

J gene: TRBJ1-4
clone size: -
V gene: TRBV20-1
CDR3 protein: SARDLGRGMNEKLF

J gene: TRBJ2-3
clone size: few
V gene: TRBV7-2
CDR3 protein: ASSLLAGGGTDTQY

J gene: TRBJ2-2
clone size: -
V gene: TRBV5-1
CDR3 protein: ASSRDRVTGELF

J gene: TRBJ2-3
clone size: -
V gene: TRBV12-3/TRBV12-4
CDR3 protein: ASTLRQGIPTDTQY

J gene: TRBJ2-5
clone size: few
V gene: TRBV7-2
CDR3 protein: ASSSDGKKETQY

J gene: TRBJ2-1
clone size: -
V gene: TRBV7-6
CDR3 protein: ASSSRVRGGNEQF

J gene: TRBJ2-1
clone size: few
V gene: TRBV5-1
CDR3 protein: ASSLSSVTYNEQF

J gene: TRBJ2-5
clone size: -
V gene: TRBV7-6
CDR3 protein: ASSKPLAGSPETQY

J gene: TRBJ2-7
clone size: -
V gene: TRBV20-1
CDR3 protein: SALLQTMGYEQY

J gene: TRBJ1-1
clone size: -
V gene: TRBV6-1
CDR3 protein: ASSEPGQGGTEAF

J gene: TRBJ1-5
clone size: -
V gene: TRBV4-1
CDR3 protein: ASSQSGQGGQPQH

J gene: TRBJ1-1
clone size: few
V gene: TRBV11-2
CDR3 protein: ASSKAGTENTEAF

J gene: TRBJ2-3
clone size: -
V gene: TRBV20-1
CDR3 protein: SAHEGTGTDTQY

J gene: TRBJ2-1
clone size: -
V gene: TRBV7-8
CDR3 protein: ASSSRGRLVDEQF

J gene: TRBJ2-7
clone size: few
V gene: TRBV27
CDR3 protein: AGWTRGAGSYEQY

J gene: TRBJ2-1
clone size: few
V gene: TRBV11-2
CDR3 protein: ASSRSSDVGDYNEQF

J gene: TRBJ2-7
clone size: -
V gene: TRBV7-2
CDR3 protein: ASSFQAGGRDEQY

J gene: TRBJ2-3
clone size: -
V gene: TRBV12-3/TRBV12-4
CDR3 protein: ASTPLAITDTQY

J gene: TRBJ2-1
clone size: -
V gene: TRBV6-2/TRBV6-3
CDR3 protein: ASRVVGYNEQF

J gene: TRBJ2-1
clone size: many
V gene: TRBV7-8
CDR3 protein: ASSLLAGAYNEQF

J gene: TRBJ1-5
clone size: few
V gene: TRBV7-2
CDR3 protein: ASSLGKGLYSNQPQH

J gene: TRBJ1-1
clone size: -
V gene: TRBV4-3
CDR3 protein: ASSQDLTGARSYTEAF

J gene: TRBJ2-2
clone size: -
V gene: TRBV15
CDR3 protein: ATRERMNTGELF

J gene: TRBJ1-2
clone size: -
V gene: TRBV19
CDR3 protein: ASSIGYRGRGYGYT

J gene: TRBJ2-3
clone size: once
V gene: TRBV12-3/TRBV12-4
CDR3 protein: ASSPQWGGADTQY

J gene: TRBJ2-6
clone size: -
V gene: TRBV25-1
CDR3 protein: ATQGIGDSSGANVLT

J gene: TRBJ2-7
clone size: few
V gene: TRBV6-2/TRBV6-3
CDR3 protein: ASSYVGRPYEQY

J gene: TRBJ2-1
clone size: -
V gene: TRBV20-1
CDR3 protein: SATRVGDRSSYNEQF

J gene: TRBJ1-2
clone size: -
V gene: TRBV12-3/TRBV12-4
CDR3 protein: ASKRQGGYGYT

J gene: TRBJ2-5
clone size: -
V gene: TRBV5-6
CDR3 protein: ASSSYRDRGEREETQY

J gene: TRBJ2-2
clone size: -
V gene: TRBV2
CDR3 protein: ASRPAPAGTGELF